Presented here are 25 T cell receptor beta chains from one specimen sequenced in a study of T cells in Graves' hyperthyroidism and ophthalmopathy. The investigators amplified TCR beta CDR3 regions from RNA transcripts. When the TCR CDR3 underwent first-round RT-PCR, the HTBI primer set was used. TCRdb independently ran MiXCR on the multiplex PCR reads; one entry per CDR3 protein. This table holds some 350,000 distinct CDR3 sequences, about 18% found once. Sequencing was carried out using blood. The receptors stem from a woman under 30 with Graves' hyperthyroidism.

About this clonotype itself: A read error may be the cause here, since a much bigger clone is one base away. The chain combines TRBV29-1 with TRBJ2-7; no definite D call. The length of the CDR3 is 14 residues. The germline gives CDR1 SQVTM, CDR2 ANQGSEA. The V end was cut by 7 bases, the J end by 0 bases, with 16 bases between. CDR3 protein: CSADAGPYSYEQYF. The CDR3 nucleotides read TGCAGCGCTGACGCCGGGCCCTACTCCTACGAGCAGTACTTC.

This clonotype occurred many times. The chain carries TRBV29-1 and TRBJ1-2; D ambiguous. From germline, CDR1 is SQVTM and CDR2 ANQGSEA. V lost 7 bases to trimming and J lost 0 bases, with 9 bases between them. This CDR3 comprises 12 residues. CDR3 nucleotides: TGCAGCGCCCTAGTTGCTAACTATGGCTACACCTTC. Its translation is CSALVANYGYTF.

J is TRBJ2-5 and V is TRBV10-2, with 7 bases fitting TRBD1. Germline V gives CDR1 WSHSY, CDR2 SAAADI. CDR3 length equals 18 residues. The trim removed 0 bases at V and 0 bases at J, leaving 10 bases unmatched. The CDR3 sequence is CASSESDKDRPHQETQYF. The CDR3 DNA is TGCGCCAGCAGTGAGTCCGATAAGGACAGGCCCCACCAAGAGACCCAGTACTTC.

This clonotype has only a few counts. The chain couples TRBV27 to TRBJ1-1, with D unresolved. The CDR3 runs to 15 residues. Deletions cut 0 bases from V and 2 bases from J, with 10 bases between. The V gene's germline CDR1 is MNHEY and CDR2 SMNVEV (reference sequence). The CDR3 nucleotides are TGTGCCAGCAGTTTATCTGTAGGGTTCAACACTGAAGCTTTCTTT. It encodes CASSLSVGFNTEAFF.

This clonotype has ten or more counts. The V call is TRBV5-1, the J call TRBJ1-2, with D possibly matching TRBD1 (5 bases). CDR3 length: 14 residues. The V and J ends lost 0 bases and 8 bases respectively, with 14 bases between them. Germline values: CDR1 SGHRS, CDR2 YFSETQ. Here the CDR3 reads CASSLVLGDAGYTF. CDR3 coding DNA: TGCGCCAGCAGCTTGGTTTTAGGGGATGCGGGCTACACCTTC.

The table lists this clonotype with many counts. V is TRBV7-2 and J is TRBJ1-1, with unresolved D. Looked up from germline, CDR1 is SGHTA and CDR2 is FQGNSA. V was trimmed by 4 bases and J by 7 bases, leaving 19 bases between them. The CDR3 extends over 15 amino acids. For the CDR3, the DNA is TGTGCCAGCAGCTCGCAAACTCCTATGATTGGTGAAGCTTTCTTT. Residues: CASSSQTPMIGEAFF.

There are many counts of this clonotype. The CDR3 protein is CASSDQVPGPNTEAFF. The CDR3 DNA sequence: TGTGCCAGCAGCGATCAAGTACCCGGACCTAACACTGAAGCTTTCTTT. V usage is TRBV12-3 or TRBV12-4 and J usage is TRBJ1-1, with D unclear. Trimming cost V 6 bases and J 2 bases, with 19 bases left between them. The CDR3 length is 16 residues.

This clonotype was detected ten times or more. The V call is TRBV12-3 or TRBV12-4, the J call TRBJ2-3; the match to TRBD1 covers 10 bases. CDR3 length equals 15 residues. Trimming cost V 7 bases and J 3 bases; bases outside gene matches: 7. The DNA of the CDR3 is TGTGCCAGCATCCTAAGACAGGGGGCAACAGATACGCAGTATTTT. It codes for CASILRQGATDTQYF.

This clonotype was seen repeatedly, ten times or more. The J gene is TRBJ2-7, the V gene TRBV6-5, with a tentative D call TRBD2 (6 bases). V lost 6 bases and J 4 bases, leaving 13 bases between the germline ends. The CDR3 extends over 13 amino acids. CDR1 MNHEY and CDR2 SVGAGI come from the germline V gene. In DNA, the CDR3 is TGTGCCAGCAGGTCGAGCGGGTTTTACGAGCAGTACTTC. Its translation: CASRSSGFYEQYF.

V and J are TRBV12-3 or TRBV12-4 and TRBJ1-2; TRBD1 matches 10 bases. Trimming cost V 4 bases and J 4 bases; bases outside gene matches: 3. CDR3 size: 14 residues. CDR3 protein: CASSWTGGSYGYTF. The DNA of the CDR3 is TGTGCCAGCAGTTGGACAGGGGGGTCCTATGGCTACACCTTC.

This clonotype was counted many times. CDR3 sequence (DNA): TGTGCCAGTAAGGGACTAGCGGTGTACGAGCAGTACTTC. This encodes CASKGLAVYEQYF. J is TRBJ2-7 and V is TRBV2; 11 nucleotides line up with TRBD2. The CDR3 sequence is 13 residues long. Germline lookup yields CDR1 SNHLY and CDR2 FYNNEI. Unmatched junction bases numbered 5, after V lost 9 bases and J lost 4 bases.

This clonotype showed up many times. This chain joins TRBV9 and TRBJ1-3; unclear D gene. V lost 3 bases and J lost 1, with 11 bases in between. Germline V lookup: CDR1 SGDLS, CDR2 YYNGEE. The CDR3 is 15 amino acids. The CDR3 DNA reads as TGTGCCAGCAGCGCCACTTGGAGTTCTGGAAACACCATATATTTT. This gives the protein CASSATWSSGNTIYF.

There are a few counts of this clonotype. In nucleotides, the CDR3 is TGCAGCGGATCGCAAGGCCACCGGACTGAAGCTTTCTTT. It translates to CSGSQGHRTEAFF. This chain links TRBV29-1 with TRBJ1-1, with no clear D. This CDR3 is built from 13 residues. The ends were cut back, 7 bases at V and 5 bases at J, with 17 bases in the middle. CDR1 and CDR2 from the germline V gene are SQVTM and ANQGSEA.

The chain joins TRBV6-1 to TRBJ1-2, with 7 nucleotides matching TRBD1. Germline CDR1 MNHNS, CDR2 SASEGT. CDR3 length: 17 residues. V dropped 4 bases and J dropped 7; count of bases not matched to a gene: 18. The CDR3 here is CASSAKQPGQWTSGYTF. The DNA of the CDR3 is TGTGCCAGCAGTGCTAAACAACCGGGACAGTGGACGAGTGGCTACACCTTC.

The gene calls are TRBV18 and TRBJ1-2; maybe TRBD1 (5 bases). Trimming removed 2 bases from V and 5 bases from J, with 12 bases in between. Germline CDR1 KGHSH, CDR2 LQKENI. There are 14 residues in the CDR3. This CDR3 reads CASSPAQGDYGYTF. The CDR3 DNA sequence: TGTGCCAGCTCACCAGCGCAGGGAGATTATGGCTACACCTTC.

The table lists this clonotype with many counts. The genes are TRBV7-2 and TRBJ1-2; D remains ambiguous. CDR1 is SGHTA and CDR2 is FQGNSA in the germline V gene. The CDR3 is 19 amino acids. The V end lost 4 bases, the J end lost 3 bases, and 27 bases lay between the germline ends. The CDR3 spells CASSSGVLLIESAYYGYTF. CDR3 coding DNA: TGTGCCAGCAGCTCTGGTGTTTTACTTATCGAGAGCGCCTACTATGGCTACACCTTC.

This clonotype was counted many times. The chain joins TRBV24-1 to TRBJ1-1; D gene unclear. The CDR3 extends over 16 amino acids. The ends were cut back, 9 bases at V and 4 bases at J, with 23 bases in the middle. The germline CDR1 and CDR2 sequences are KGHDR and SFDVKD. CDR3 nucleotides: TGTGCCACCCCCCCCCAGGTTTTCGGCTGTGGCACTGAAGCTTTCTTT. Protein product: CATPPQVFGCGTEAFF.

This clonotype was seen a handful of times. The germline gene is not matched at one end of the junction; a read error may be the cause. This chain joins TRBV6-1 and TRBJ1-5; 8 positions agree with TRBD1. The germline gives CDR1 MNHNS, CDR2 SASEGT. This CDR3 region has 15 residues. The CDR3 nucleotides read TGTGCCAGCAGCATGGACAGGGCTTGGAATCGGCCCCAGCATTTT. This codes for CASSMDRAWNRPQHF.

Many counts were recorded for this clonotype. The J gene is TRBJ1-1, the V gene TRBV29-1; D not resolved. Trimming took off 4 bases at V and 4 bases at J, with 4 bases between the two ends. Germline V gene lookup returns CDR1 SQVTM and CDR2 ANQGSEA. CDR3 length: 10 amino acids. This CDR3 is CSVASTEAFF. In nucleotides, the CDR3 is TGCAGCGTTGCGAGCACTGAAGCTTTCTTT.

This chain joins TRBV19 and TRBJ2-7; D might be TRBD1 (5 bases). The CDR3 loop spans 16 amino acids. Trimming pared 3 bases from V and 7 bases from J, leaving 22 bases between. From germline, CDR1 is LNHDA and CDR2 SQIVND (reference sequence). The CDR3 DNA reads TGTGCCAGTAGTATGCTCTTTCGGACACCCAAAGGGGAGCAGTACTTC. Protein product: CASSMLFRTPKGEQYF.

This clonotype was seen at least ten times. The chain links TRBV10-3 to TRBJ2-5, with D perhaps matching TRBD1 (5 bases). In germline, CDR1 is ENHRY, CDR2 SYGVKD. The germline V and J ends were trimmed by 10 bases and 5 bases, with 17 bases remaining between them. The CDR3 loop spans 13 amino acids. CDR3 protein: CATLSGSGETQYF. The CDR3 bases are TGTGCCACCCTCTCAGGGTCTGGGGAGACCCAGTACTTC.

This clonotype was seen many times. The chain is built from TRBV6-2 or TRBV6-3 and TRBJ2-2; D possibly matches TRBD1 or TRBD2 (6 bases each). V was shortened by 6 bases and J by 3 bases, with 17 bases between the two germline ends. The CDR3 loop spans 16 amino acids. Germline V gives CDR1 MNHEY, CDR2 SVGEGT. CDR3 in amino acids: CASSRPGDTYTGELFF. The CDR3 DNA is TGTGCCAGCAGCAGACCGGGGGACACATACACCGGGGAGCTGTTTTTT.

The table lists this clonotype with many counts. The rearrangement uses TRBV25-1 and TRBJ1-3, with D tentatively TRBD1 (6 bases). V was cut by 8 bases and J by 0 bases, with 14 bases left in between. CDR3 size: 15 residues. CDR1 and CDR2 (germline): MGHDK, SYGVNS. This CDR3 is CASGDTFTSGNTIYF. CDR3 sequence (DNA): TGTGCCAGCGGGGACACCTTTACCTCTGGAAACACCATATATTTT.

This clonotype was counted at least ten times. The rearrangement links TRBV6-1 to TRBJ2-7; D may be TRBD1 or TRBD2 (5 bases each). CDR3 size: 14 residues. Germline CDR1 reads MNHNS; CDR2 reads SASEGT. Trimming pared 2 bases from V and 3 bases from J, leaving 11 bases between. CDR3 nucleotide sequence: TGTGCCAGCAGTGAAAGAGGGACCCTCTACGAGCAGTACTTC. Translated: CASSERGTLYEQYF.

The chain uses TRBV2 and TRBJ2-2; D is uncertain. The V and J ends lost 4 bases and 7 bases respectively, with 4 bases between them. Germline V CDR1 and CDR2: SNHLY, FYNNEI. The CDR3 totals 11 residues. CDR3 sequence: CASSGGGELFF. In DNA form, the CDR3 reads TGTGCCAGCAGTGGTGGCGGGGAGCTGTTTTTT. Full variable domain (outside the CDR3, taken from reference TRBV2 and TRBJ2-2): EPEVTQTPSHQVTQMGQEVILRCVPISNHLYFYWYRQILGQKVEFLVSFYNNEISEKSEIFDDQFSVERPDGSNFTLKIRSTKLEDSAMYFCASSGGGELFFGEGSRLTVL.